This TCR beta chain was observed in a study of T cell responses to AZD1222 COVID-19 vaccine. Worth noting for this clone: Its antigen is as yet unknown.

Study-level points and caveats: With two AZD1222 doses given, Spike-specific TCR breadth and depth both rose.

TCRdb's copy holds only in-frame clones and misses some; the assay was immunoSEQ multiplex PCR. The sample records around 150,000 clones, approximately 90% being singletons. Germline V CDR1 and CDR2: SGHRS, YFSETQ. This CDR3 has 12 amino acids. Trimming cost V 5 bases and J 7 bases, with 12 bases left between them. The sequencing here drew on peripheral blood, taken on day 0 of AZD1222 vaccination. This TCR was recovered from an adult in good health. The chain recombines TRBV5-1 with TRBJ1-1; D may be TRBD1 (5 bases). CDR3 bases: TGCGCCAGCAGTCGAGGGGTGGATGAAGCTTTCTTT. Its translation: CASSRGVDEAFF.